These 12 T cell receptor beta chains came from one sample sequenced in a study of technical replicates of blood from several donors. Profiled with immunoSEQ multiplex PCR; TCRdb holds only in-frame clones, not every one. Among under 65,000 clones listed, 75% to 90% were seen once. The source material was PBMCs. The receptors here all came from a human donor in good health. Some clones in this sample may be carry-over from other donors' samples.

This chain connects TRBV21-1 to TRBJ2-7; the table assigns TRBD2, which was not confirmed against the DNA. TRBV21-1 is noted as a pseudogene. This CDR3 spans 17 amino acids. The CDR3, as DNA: TGTGCCAGCAGCAAAGCGCTAGGAGGGGGGGCCTCCAACGAGCAGTACTTC. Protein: CASSKALGGGASNEQYF.

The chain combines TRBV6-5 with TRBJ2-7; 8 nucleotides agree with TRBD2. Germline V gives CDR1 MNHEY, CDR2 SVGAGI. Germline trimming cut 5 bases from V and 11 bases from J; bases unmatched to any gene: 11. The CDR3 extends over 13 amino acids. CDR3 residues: CASSRTSSLGEYF. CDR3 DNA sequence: TGTGCCAGCAGTCGGACTAGCAGTCTCGGGGAGTACTTC.

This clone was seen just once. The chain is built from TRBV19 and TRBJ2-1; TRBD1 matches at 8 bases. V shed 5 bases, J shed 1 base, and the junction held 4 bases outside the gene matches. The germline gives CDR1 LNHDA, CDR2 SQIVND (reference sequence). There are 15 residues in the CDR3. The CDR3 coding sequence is TGTGCCAGTAGTTGGACAGGGCTATCCTACAATGAGCAGTTCTTC. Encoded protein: CASSWTGLSYNEQFF.

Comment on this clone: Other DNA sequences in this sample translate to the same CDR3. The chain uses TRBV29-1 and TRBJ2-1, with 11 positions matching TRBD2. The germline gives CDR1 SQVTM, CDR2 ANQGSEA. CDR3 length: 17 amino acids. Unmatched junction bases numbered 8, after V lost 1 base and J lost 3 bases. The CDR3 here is CSVEVLSGGANYNEQFF. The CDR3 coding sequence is TGCAGCGTTGAAGTTCTTAGCGGGGGGGCAAACTACAATGAGCAGTTCTTC.

Here the CDR3 reads CASSRTGGVEKLFF. DNA of the CDR3: TGTGCCAGCAGCCGGACAGGGGGCGTTGAAAAACTGTTTTTT. The chain joins TRBV7-2 to TRBJ1-4, with 11 bases identical to TRBD1. Looked up from germline, CDR1 is SGHTA and CDR2 is FQGNSA. This CDR3 is 14 amino acids long. V was clipped by 5 bases and J by 7 bases; unmatched bases: 3.

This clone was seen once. The CDR3 DNA is TGTGCCAGCAGTTACTTGGGGACTAGCGGACTCAATGAGCAGTTCTTC. Amino acid sequence: CASSYLGTSGLNEQFF. V gene TRBV6-5 combines with J gene TRBJ2-1; 11 nucleotides match TRBD2. Trimming took 1 base from V and 6 from J; bases not matched to a gene: 5. Germline-derived CDR1 and CDR2 are MNHEY and SVGAGI. The CDR3 consists of 16 residues.

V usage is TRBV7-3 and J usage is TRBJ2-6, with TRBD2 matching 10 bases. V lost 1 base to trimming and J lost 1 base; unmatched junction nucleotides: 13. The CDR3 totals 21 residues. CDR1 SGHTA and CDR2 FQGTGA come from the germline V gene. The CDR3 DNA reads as TGTGCCAGCAGCTTAAGGGCTAGCGGGAGTATCCACGCTTCTGGGGCCAACGTCCTGACTTTC. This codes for CASSLRASGSIHASGANVLTF.

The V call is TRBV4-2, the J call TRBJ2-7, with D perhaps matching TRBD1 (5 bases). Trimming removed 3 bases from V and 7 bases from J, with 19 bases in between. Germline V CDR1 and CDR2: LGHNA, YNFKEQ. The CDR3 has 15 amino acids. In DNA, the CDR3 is TGTGCCAGCAGCCATGCCGGACAACTATTGGGTGAGCAGTACTTC. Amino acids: CASSHAGQLLGEQYF.

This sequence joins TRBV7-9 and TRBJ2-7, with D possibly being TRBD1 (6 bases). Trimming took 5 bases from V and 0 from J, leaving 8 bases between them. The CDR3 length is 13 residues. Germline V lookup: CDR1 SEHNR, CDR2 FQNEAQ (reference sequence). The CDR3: CASSRRGSYEQYF. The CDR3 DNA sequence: TGTGCCAGCAGCCGCAGGGGCTCCTACGAGCAGTACTTC. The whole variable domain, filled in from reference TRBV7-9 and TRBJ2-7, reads DTGVSQNPRHKITKRGQNVTFRCDPISEHNRLYWYRQTLGQGPEFLTYFQNEAQLEKSRLLSDRFSAERPKGSFSTLEIQRTEQGDSAMYLCASSRRGSYEQYFGPGTRLTVT.

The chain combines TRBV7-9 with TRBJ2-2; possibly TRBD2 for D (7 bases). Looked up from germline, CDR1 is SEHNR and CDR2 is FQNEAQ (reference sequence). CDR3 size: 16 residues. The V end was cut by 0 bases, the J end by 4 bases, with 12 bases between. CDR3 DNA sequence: TGTGCCAGCAGCTTAGCAGGGCGGGGGCCCACCGGGGAGCTGTTTTTT. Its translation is CASSLAGRGPTGELFF.

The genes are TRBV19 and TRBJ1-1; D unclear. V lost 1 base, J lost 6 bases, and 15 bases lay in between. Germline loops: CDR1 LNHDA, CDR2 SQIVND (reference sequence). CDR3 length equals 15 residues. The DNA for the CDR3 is TGTGCCAGTAGTATAGGCGCGGGAAGTATCCCTGAAGCTTTCTTT. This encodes CASSIGAGSIPEAFF.

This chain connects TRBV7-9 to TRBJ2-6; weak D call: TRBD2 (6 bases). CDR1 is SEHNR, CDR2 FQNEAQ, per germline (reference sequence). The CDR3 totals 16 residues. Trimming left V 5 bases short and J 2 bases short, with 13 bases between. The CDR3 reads CASSPYGTPGANVLTF. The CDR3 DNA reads TGTGCCAGCAGCCCATACGGGACTCCTGGGGCCAACGTCCTGACTTTC.